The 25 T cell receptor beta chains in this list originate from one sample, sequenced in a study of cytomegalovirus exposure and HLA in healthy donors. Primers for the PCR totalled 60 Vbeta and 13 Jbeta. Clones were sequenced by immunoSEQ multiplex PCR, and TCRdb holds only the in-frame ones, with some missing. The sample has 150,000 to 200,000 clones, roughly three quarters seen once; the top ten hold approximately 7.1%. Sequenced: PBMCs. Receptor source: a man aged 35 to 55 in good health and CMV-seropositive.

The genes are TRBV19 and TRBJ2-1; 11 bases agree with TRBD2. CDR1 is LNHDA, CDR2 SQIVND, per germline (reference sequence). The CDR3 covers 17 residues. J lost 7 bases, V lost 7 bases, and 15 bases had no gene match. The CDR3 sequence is CASMEGTLAGGGNEQFF. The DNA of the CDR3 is TGTGCCAGTATGGAGGGGACTCTAGCGGGGGGCGGGAATGAGCAGTTCTTC.

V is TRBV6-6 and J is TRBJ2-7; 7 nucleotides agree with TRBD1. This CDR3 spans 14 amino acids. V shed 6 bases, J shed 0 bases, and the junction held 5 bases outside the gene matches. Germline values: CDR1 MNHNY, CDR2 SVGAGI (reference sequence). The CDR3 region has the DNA TGTGCCAGCAGCTCGACAGGGCTCTCCTACGAGCAGTACTTC. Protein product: CASSSTGLSYEQYF.

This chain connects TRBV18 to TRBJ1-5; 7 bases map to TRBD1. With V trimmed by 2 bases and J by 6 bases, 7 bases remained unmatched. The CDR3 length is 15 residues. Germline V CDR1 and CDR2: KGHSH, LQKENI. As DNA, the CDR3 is TGTGCCAGCTCACCAGGAGGGACAGTGGGTCAGCCCCAGCATTTT. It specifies CASSPGGTVGQPQHF. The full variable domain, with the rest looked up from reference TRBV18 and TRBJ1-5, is NAGVMQNPRHLVRRRGQEARLRCSPMKGHSHVYWYRQLPEEGLKFMVYLQKENIIDESGMPKERFSAEFPKEGPSILRIQQVVRGDSAAYFCASSPGGTVGQPQHFGDGTRLSIL.

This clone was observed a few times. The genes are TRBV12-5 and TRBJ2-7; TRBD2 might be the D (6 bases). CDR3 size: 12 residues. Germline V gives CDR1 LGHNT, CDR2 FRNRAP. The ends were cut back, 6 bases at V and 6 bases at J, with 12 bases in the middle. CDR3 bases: TGTGCTAGTGGCGACCCCGGGGGCGAGCAGTACTTC. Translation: CASGDPGGEQYF. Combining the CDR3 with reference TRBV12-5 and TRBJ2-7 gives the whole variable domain DARVTQTPRHKVTEMGQEVTMRCQPILGHNTVFWYRQTMMQGLELLAYFRNRAPLDDSGMPKDRFSAEMPDATLATLKIQPSEPRDSAVYFCASGDPGGEQYFGPGTRLTVT.

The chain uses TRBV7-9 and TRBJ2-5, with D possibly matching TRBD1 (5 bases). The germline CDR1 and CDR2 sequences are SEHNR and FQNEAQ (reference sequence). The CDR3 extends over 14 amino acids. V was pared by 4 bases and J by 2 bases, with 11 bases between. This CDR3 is CASSSQSGQETQYF. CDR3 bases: TGTGCCAGCAGCTCCCAGTCAGGGCAAGAGACCCAGTACTTC.

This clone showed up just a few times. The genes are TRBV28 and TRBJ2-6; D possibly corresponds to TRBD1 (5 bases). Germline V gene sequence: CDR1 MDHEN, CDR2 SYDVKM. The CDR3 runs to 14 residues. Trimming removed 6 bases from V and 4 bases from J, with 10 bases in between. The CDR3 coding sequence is TGTGCCAGCAGGCCACCAGGGGGGGCCAACGTCCTGACTTTC. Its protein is CASRPPGGANVLTF.

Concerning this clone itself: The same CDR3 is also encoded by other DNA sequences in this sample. CDR3 in amino acids: CAGRYGHESPLHF. The CDR3 coding sequence is TGTGCCGGGAGGTATGGACACGAATCACCCCTCCACTTT. This chain connects TRBV2 to TRBJ1-6, with D possibly TRBD1 on 5 matching bases. Germline-derived CDR1 and CDR2 are SNHLY and FYNNEI. This CDR3 is 13 amino acids long. The V and J ends lost 11 bases and 10 bases respectively, with 18 bases between them.

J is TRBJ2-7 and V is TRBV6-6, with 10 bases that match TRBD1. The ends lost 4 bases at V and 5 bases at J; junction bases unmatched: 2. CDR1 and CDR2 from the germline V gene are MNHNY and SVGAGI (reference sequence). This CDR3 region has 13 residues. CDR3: CASSSGTGDEQYF. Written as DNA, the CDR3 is TGTGCCAGCAGTTCCGGGACAGGGGACGAGCAGTACTTC.

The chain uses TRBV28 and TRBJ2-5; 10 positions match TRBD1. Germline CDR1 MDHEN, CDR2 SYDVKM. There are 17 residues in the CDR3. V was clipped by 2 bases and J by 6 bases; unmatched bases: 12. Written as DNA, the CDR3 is TGTGCCAGCAGTTTAAGGGCTGCAGACAGGGGGCGAAAGACCCAGTACTTC. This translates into CASSLRAADRGRKTQYF.

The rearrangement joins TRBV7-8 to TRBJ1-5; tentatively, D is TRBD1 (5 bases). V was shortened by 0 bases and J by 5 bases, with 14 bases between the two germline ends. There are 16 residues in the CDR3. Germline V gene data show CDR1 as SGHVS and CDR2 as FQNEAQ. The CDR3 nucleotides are TGTGCCAGCAGCTTAGCGCGGTCAGGGAGGGATCAGCCCCAGCATTTT. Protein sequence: CASSLARSGRDQPQHF.

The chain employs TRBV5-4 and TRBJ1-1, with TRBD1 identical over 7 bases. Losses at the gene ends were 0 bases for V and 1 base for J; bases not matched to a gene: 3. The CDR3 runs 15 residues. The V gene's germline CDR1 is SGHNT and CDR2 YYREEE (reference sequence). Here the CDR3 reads CASSLGGQRNTEAFF. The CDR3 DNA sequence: TGTGCCAGCAGCTTGGGGGGACAGAGGAACACTGAAGCTTTCTTT.

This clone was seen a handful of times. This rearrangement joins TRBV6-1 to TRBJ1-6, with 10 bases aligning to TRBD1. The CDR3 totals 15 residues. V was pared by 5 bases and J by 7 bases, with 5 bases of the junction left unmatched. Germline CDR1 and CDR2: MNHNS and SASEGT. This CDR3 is CASSSRDRGNSPLHF. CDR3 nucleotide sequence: TGTGCCAGCAGTAGCCGGGACAGGGGCAATTCACCCCTCCACTTT.

In nucleotides, the CDR3 is TGTGCCAGTTCCTGGGAGGAAGGAGAGACCCAGTACTTC. Amino acids: CASSWEEGETQYF. The chain joins TRBV19 to TRBJ2-5, with TRBD2 as a possible D gene (6 bases). Germline V gene sequence: CDR1 LNHDA, CDR2 SQIVND (reference sequence). With 8 bases removed from V and 4 bases from J, the gap between germline ends came to 14 bases. The CDR3 sequence is 13 residues long.

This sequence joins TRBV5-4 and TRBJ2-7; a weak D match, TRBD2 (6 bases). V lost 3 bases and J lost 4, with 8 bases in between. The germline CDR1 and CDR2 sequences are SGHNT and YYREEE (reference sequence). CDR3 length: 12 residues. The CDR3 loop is CASSWDWYEQYF. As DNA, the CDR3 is TGTGCCAGCAGCTGGGACTGGTACGAGCAGTACTTC.

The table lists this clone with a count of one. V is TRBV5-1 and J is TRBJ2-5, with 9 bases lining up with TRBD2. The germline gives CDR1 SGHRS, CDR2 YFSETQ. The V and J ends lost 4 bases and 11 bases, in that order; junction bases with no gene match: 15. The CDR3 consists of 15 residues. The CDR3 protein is CASSPDLAGDWEQYF. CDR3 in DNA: TGCGCCAGCAGCCCGGATTTAGCGGGGGATTGGGAGCAGTACTTC.

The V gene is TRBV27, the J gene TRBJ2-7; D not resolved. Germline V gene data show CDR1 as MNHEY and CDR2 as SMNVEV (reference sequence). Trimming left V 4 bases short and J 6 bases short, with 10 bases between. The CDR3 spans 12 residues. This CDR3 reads CASSSTSGEQYF. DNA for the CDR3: TGTGCCAGCAGTTCGACGTCAGGCGAGCAGTACTTC.

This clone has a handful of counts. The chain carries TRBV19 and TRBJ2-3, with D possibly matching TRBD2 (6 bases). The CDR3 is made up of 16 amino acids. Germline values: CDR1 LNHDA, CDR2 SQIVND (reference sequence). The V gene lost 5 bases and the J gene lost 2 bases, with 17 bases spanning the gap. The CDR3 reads CASSFQTSMSTDTQYF. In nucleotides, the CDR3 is TGTGCCAGTAGTTTCCAGACTAGTATGTCCACAGATACGCAGTATTTT.

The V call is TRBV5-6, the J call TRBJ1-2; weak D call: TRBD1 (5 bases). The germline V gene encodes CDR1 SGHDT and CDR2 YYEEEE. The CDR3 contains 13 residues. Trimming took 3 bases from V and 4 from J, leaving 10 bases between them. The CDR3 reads CASSSDSSYGYTF. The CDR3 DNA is TGTGCCAGCAGCTCCGACAGTAGCTATGGCTACACCTTC.

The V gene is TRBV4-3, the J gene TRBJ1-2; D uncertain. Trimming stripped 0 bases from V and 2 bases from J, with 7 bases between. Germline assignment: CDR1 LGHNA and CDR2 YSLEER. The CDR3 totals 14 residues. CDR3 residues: CASSQDEGNYGYTF. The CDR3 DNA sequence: TGCGCCAGCAGCCAAGACGAGGGAAACTATGGCTACACCTTC.

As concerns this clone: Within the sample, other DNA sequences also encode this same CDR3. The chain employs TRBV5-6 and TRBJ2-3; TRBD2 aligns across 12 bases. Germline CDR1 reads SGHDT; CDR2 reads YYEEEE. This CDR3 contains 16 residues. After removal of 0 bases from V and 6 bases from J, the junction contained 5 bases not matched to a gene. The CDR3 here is CASSLGASGGADTQYF. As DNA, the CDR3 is TGTGCCAGCAGCTTGGGGGCTAGCGGGGGGGCCGATACGCAGTATTTT.

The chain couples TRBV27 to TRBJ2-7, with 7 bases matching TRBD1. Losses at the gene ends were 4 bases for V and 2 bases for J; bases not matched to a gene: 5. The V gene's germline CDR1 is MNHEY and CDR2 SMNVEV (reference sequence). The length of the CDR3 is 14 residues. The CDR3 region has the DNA TGTGCCAGCAGTTCAGGGGGACCGACCTACGAGCAGTACTTC. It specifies CASSSGGPTYEQYF.

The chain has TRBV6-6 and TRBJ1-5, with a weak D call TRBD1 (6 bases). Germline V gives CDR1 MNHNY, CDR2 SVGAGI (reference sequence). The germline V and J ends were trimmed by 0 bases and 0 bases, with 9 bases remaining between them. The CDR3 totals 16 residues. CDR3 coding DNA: TGTGCCAGCAGTTACTCCGGGACACTTAGCAATCAGCCCCAGCATTTT. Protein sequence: CASSYSGTLSNQPQHF.

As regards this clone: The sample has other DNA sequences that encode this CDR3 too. CDR3 nucleotide sequence: TGCGCCAGCAGCTTAACAGGGGGACGTCAAGAGACCCAGTACTTC. Its protein product is CASSLTGGRQETQYF. The J gene is TRBJ2-5, the V gene TRBV5-1; 8 bases are shared with TRBD1. The CDR3 totals 15 residues. In germline, CDR1 is SGHRS, CDR2 YFSETQ. Trimming took 2 bases from V and 2 from J; bases not matched to a gene: 5.

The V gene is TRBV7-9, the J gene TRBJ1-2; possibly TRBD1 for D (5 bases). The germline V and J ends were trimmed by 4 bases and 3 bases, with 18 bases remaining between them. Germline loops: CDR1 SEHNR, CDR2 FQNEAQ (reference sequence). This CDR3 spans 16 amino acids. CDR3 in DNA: TGTGCCAGCAGCTCGCCGGGCCTATGGGGGGACTATGGCTACACCTTC. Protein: CASSSPGLWGDYGYTF.

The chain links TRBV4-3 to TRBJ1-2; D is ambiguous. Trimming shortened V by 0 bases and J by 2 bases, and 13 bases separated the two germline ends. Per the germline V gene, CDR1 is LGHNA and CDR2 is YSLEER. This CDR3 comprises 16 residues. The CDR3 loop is CASSQEVGAANYGYTF. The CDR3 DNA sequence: TGCGCCAGCAGCCAAGAAGTAGGCGCGGCAAACTATGGCTACACCTTC.